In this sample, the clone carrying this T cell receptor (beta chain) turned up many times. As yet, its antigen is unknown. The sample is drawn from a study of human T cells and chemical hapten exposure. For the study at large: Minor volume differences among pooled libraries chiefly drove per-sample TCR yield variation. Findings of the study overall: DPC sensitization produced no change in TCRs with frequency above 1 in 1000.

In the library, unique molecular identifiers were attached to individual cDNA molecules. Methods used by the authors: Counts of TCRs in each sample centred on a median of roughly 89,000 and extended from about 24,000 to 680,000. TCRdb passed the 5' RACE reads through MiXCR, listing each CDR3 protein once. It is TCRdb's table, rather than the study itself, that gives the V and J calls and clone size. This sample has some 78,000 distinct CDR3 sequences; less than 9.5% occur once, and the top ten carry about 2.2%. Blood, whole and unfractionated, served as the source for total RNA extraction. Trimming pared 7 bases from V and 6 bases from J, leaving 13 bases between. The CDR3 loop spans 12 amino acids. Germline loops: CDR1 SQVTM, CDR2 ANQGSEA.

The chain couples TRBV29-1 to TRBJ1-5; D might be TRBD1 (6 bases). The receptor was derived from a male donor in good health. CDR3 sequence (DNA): TGCAGCGCCGGGGACAATTCTCAGCCCCAGCATTTT. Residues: CSAGDNSQPQHF.